The clone carrying this T cell receptor (beta chain) occurred a few times. What it binds is not known. What was amplified from RNA transcripts were TCR beta CDR3 regions. The HTBI set primed first-round TCR CDR3 RT-PCR. TCRdb itself ran the multiplex PCR reads through MiXCR, one entry per CDR3 protein. The sample includes 300,000 to 400,000 distinct CDR3 sequences, about 18% seen only once; the top ten take roughly 49%. The CDR3 length is 15 residues. The V end lost 5 bases, the J end lost 10 bases, and 18 bases lay between the germline ends. Germline assignment: CDR1 SGHTA and CDR2 FQGNSA. This sample is drawn from a study of T cells in Graves' hyperthyroidism and ophthalmopathy. Study-level background: The blood sample was taken at first diagnosis, before treatment began.

Graves' hyperthyroidism was deemed stable given no ophthalmopathy progression within 18 months. Diagnoses were established using clinical symptoms, serum thyroxine and TRAb, thyroid ultrasound and orbital computed tomography. Notes on the study in general: The model predicted ophthalmopathy a median around seven months before onset.

Sequenced: blood. The chain employs TRBV7-2 and TRBJ1-6; TRBD1 is a possible D gene (5 bases). The clonotype was recovered from a woman in her forties or fifties with Graves' hyperthyroidism. CDR3 sequence: CASSPPGAPESPLHF. The DNA for the CDR3 is TGTGCCAGCAGCCCCCCCGGGGCACCGGAGTCACCCCTCCACTTT. The full variable domain, with the rest looked up from reference TRBV7-2 and TRBJ1-6, is GAGVSQSPSNKVTEKGKDVELRCDPISGHTALYWYRQSLGQGLEFLIYFQGNSAPDKSGLPSDRFSAERTGGSVSTLTIQRTQQEDSAVYLCASSPPGAPESPLHFGNGTRLTVT.